This T cell receptor (beta chain) was identified during a study of T cells in Graves' hyperthyroidism and ophthalmopathy. TCR beta CDR3 regions were amplified from RNA transcripts. The HTBI primer set was used in a first-round RT-PCR of the TCR CDR3. TCRdb called the multiplex PCR reads again in MiXCR, with one record for every CDR3 protein. The sample has around 300,000 distinct CDR3 sequences; more than 10% are singletons. Germline V CDR1 and CDR2: MNHEY, SVGAGI. CDR3 size: 15 residues. V lost 0 bases and J lost 6; bases outside the gene matches: 7. As to this clonotype: Its antigen is not known.

Those with hyperthyroidism were 18 to 65 years old, newly diagnosed, and ill for under 2 months. Cells are PBMCs isolated from 9 to 10 ml of fresh blood. Findings and limits, study-wide: Blood held most thyroid clonotypes expanded above 0.001 frequency. In the analysis, a 13 V-J model separated ophthalmopathy from stable hyperthyroidism.

The sequencing sample was made of blood. The chain joins TRBV6-5 to TRBJ2-5; 7 bases fit TRBD1. This sequence originates from a woman aged 30 to 39 with Graves' hyperthyroidism that later progressed to Graves' ophthalmopathy. CDR3 region: CASSYSMGQSKTQYF. The CDR3 nucleotides are TGTGCCAGCAGTTACTCGATGGGACAGTCGAAGACCCAGTACTTC.